The T cell receptor (beta chain) under discussion was sequenced for a study of blood T cell repertoires in COVID-19. With 1 base removed from V and 4 bases from J, the gap between germline ends came to 14 bases. Germline V gene lookup returns CDR1 MNHEY and CDR2 SMNVEV (reference sequence). The CDR3 spans 16 residues. Sequencing was performed with immunoSEQ multiplex PCR; in TCRdb, only in-frame clones are kept and a portion is missing. The sample has about 120,000 clones, over 75% seen once. The rearrangement links TRBV27 to TRBJ2-1, with a tentative D call TRBD2 (5 bases). The clonotype originates from a man aged 45-65 years with acute or convalescent COVID-19. Sequenced input: peripheral blood. The CDR3: CASSLFRGPRYNEQFF. The DNA for the CDR3 is TGTGCCAGCAGTTTATTTCGCGGGCCTCGATACAATGAGCAGTTCTTC.